What follows are 12 T cell receptor beta chains derived from one specimen sequenced in a study of control samples from healthy donors and cancer patients. Repertoires were generated with immunoSEQ multiplex PCR, while TCRdb's copy carries only in-frame clones and drops some. The top ten clones hold over 7.5% of a sample with roughly 98,000 clones, around 80% of them seen once. Sequenced: blood. The receptors originated from a woman aged 55-69 years in good health.

In its sample, this clone was seen a few times. The chain joins TRBV28 to TRBJ1-6; no firm D call. Germline lookup yields CDR1 MDHEN and CDR2 SYDVKM. The ends were cut back, 4 bases at V and 14 bases at J, with 12 bases in the middle. The CDR3 is 12 residues long. For the CDR3, the DNA is TGTGCCAGCAGTTCAGACCTCTTAACCCTCCACTTT. It encodes CASSSDLLTLHF.

The sample holds one count of this clone. The chain carries TRBV7-2 and TRBJ1-4, with 7 bases identical to TRBD1. Germline V lookup: CDR1 SGHTA, CDR2 FQGNSA. Germline trimming cut 5 bases from V and 3 bases from J; bases unmatched to any gene: 3. The CDR3 consists of 14 residues. For the CDR3, the DNA is TGTGCCAGCAGCCCGACAGGGCCTAATGAAAAACTGTTTTTT. It specifies CASSPTGPNEKLFF.

V and J are TRBV20-1 and TRBJ2-7; D may match TRBD1 or TRBD2 (5 bases each). Germline values: CDR1 DFQATT, CDR2 SNEGSKA (reference sequence). The CDR3 consists of 12 residues. V was shortened by 3 bases and J by 4 bases, with 10 bases between the two germline ends. The CDR3 nucleotides are TGCAGTGCTAGTGAGAGGGGTTACGAGCAGTACTTC. Translating gives CSASERGYEQYF.

This clone was counted a few times. The CDR3 bases are TGTGCCAGCCGGGGGGCCTCCTACGAGCAGTACTTC. Translation gives CASRGASYEQYF. The J gene is TRBJ2-7, the V gene TRBV6-5; tentatively, D is TRBD2 (7 bases). CDR3 length equals 12 residues. Deletions cut 8 bases from V and 0 bases from J, with 8 bases between. Germline assignment: CDR1 MNHEY and CDR2 SVGAGI.

This chain connects TRBV28 to TRBJ2-7; D is uncertain. The CDR3 is made up of 14 amino acids. Germline V lookup: CDR1 MDHEN, CDR2 SYDVKM. V was pared by 4 bases and J by 2 bases, with 12 bases between. The CDR3 DNA follows: TGTGCCAGCAGTTCGTCCGGGCCGGCCTACGAGCAGTACTTC. Amino acids: CASSSSGPAYEQYF.

The chain links TRBV14 to TRBJ1-1, with D possibly being TRBD1 (5 bases). V was trimmed by 2 bases and J by 5 bases, leaving 12 bases between them. Germline values: CDR1 SGHDN, CDR2 FVKESK. The CDR3 runs to 14 residues. The CDR3 reads CASSQLGVWTEAFF. CDR3 DNA: TGTGCCAGCAGCCAATTGGGGGTATGGACTGAAGCTTTCTTT.

A remark on this clone: One junction end does not reproduce the germline sequence, and a read error may be involved. J is TRBJ2-3 and V is TRBV7-7, with a possible D match to TRBD2 (5 bases). This CDR3 comprises 15 residues. CDR1 and CDR2 (germline): SSHAT, FNYEAQ (reference sequence). The DNA for the CDR3 is TGTGCTAGCAGCTTAGGGAGCGGCCCCACAGATACGCAGTATTTT. This translates into CASSLGSGPTDTQYF.

The chain employs TRBV18 and TRBJ2-5; D unresolved. Looked up from germline, CDR1 is KGHSH and CDR2 is LQKENI. This CDR3 is built from 13 residues. Trimming stripped 4 bases from V and 2 bases from J, with 8 bases between. The CDR3 region has the DNA TGTGCCAGCTCACTGGGTCATCAAGAGACCCAGTACTTC. Translating it yields CASSLGHQETQYF.

V is TRBV24-1 and J is TRBJ1-2, with 7 bases aligning to TRBD1. The CDR3 totals 15 residues. From germline, CDR1 is KGHDR and CDR2 SFDVKD. After removal of 4 bases from V and 0 bases from J, the junction contained 4 bases not matched to a gene. The CDR3 is CATSDPGQSNYGYTF. CDR3 nucleotides: TGTGCCACCAGTGACCCGGGACAGTCTAACTATGGCTACACCTTC.

The gene calls are TRBV27 and TRBJ2-2, with D possibly being TRBD2 (7 bases). Trimming pared 3 bases from V and 6 bases from J, leaving 14 bases between. Germline V gives CDR1 MNHEY, CDR2 SMNVEV (reference sequence). CDR3 length: 15 amino acids. The CDR3, as DNA: TGTGCCAGCAGTTTCCGGGGGAGGGGGTCCGGGGAGCTGTTTTTT. It is translated as CASSFRGRGSGELFF.

V is TRBV5-6 and J is TRBJ2-7; a possible D gene is TRBD1 (6 bases). The CDR3 is made up of 14 amino acids. The germline V gene encodes CDR1 SGHDT and CDR2 YYEEEE. With 3 bases removed from V and 2 bases from J, the gap between germline ends came to 12 bases. The CDR3: CASSSWTVTYEQYF. The CDR3 nucleotides are TGTGCCAGCAGCTCCTGGACAGTAACCTACGAGCAGTACTTC.

The V and J genes are TRBV5-1 and TRBJ1-2; no definite D call. The ends were cut back, 1 base at V and 0 bases at J, with 13 bases in the middle. The CDR3 contains 16 residues. Germline CDR1 is SGHRS and CDR2 is YFSETQ. Written as DNA, the CDR3 is TGCGCCAGCAGCTTGCTCTTAACAGAAACTAACTATGGCTACACCTTC. Amino acid sequence: CASSLLLTETNYGYTF. Full variable domain (remainder filled in from reference TRBV5-1 and TRBJ1-2): KAGVTQTPRYLIKTRGQQVTLSCSPISGHRSVSWYQQTPGQGLQFLFEYFSETQRNKGNFPGRFSGRQFSNSRSEMNVSTLELGDSALYLCASSLLLTETNYGYTFGSGTRLTVV.